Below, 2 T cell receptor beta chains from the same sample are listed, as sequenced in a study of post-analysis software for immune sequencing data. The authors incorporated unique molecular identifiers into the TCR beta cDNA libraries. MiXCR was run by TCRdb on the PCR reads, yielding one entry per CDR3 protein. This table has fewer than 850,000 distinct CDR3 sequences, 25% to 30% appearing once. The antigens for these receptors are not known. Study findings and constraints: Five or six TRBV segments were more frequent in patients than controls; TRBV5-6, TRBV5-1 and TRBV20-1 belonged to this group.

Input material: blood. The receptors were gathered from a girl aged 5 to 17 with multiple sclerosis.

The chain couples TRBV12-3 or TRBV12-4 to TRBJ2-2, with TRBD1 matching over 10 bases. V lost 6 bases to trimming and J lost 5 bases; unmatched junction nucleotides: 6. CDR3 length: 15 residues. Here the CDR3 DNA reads TGTGCCAGCAGGCTCGGACAGGGGGGAACCGGGGAGCTGTTTTTT. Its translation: CASRLGQGGTGELFF.

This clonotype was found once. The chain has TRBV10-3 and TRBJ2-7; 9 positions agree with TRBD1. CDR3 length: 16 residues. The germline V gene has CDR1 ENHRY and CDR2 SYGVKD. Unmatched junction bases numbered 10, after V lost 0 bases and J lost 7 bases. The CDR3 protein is CAISESSGTGRNEQYF. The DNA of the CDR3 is TGTGCCATCAGTGAGTCATCCGGGACAGGGCGTAATGAGCAGTACTTC.